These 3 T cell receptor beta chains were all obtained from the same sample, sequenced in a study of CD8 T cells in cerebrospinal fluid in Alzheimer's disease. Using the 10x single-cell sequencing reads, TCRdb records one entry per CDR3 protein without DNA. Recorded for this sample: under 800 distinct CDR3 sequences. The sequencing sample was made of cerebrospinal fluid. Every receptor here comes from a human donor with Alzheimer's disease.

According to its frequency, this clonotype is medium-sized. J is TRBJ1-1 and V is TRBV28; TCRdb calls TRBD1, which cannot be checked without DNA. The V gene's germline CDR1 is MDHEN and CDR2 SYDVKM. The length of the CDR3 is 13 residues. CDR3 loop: CASSSEGAAEAFF.

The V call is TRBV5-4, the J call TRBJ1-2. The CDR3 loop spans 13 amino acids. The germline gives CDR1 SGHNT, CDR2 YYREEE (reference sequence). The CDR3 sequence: CASSSQTSYGYTF.

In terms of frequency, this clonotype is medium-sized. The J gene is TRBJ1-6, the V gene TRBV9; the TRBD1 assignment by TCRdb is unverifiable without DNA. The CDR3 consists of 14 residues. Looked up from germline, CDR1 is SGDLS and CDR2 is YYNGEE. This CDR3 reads CASSTGQGDSPLHF. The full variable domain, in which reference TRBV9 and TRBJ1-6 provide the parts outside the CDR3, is DSGVTQTPKHLITATGQRVTLRCSPRSGDLSVYWYQQSLDQGLQFLIQYYNGEERAKGNILERFSAQQFPDLHSELNLSSLELGDSALYFCASSTGQGDSPLHFGNGTRLTVT.